This is a list of T cell receptor beta chains from one sample in a study of cytomegalovirus exposure and HLA in healthy donors. The method was immunoSEQ multiplex PCR; TCRdb's version includes in-frame clones alone and lacks a portion of them. This sample yields 100,000 to 150,000 clones, of which roughly 80% are seen a single time; 2.5% to 3% belongs to the top ten. The sequenced sample consisted of PBMCs. The source of these receptors is a woman aged 35 to 49 in good health and CMV-seropositive. CDR3s include the opening cysteine and the closing phenylalanine or tryptophan.

j_gene,v_gene,CDR3aa
TRBJ2-3,TRBV2,CASRGQGSTDTQYF
TRBJ2-7,TRBV18,CASSRTSRDYSYEQYF
TRBJ2-5,TRBV5-1,CASSPGQGRETQYF
TRBJ1-1,TRBV5-1,CASSLGTGRVNTEAFF
TRBJ2-5,TRBV2,CASRPSGNEETQYF
TRBJ2-3,TRBV7-9,CASSLAATDTQYF
TRBJ2-7,TRBV5-1,CASSQSGFPYEQYF
TRBJ2-7,TRBV7-6,CASSLSGIGSYEQYF
TRBJ1-1,TRBV2,CASRKQGNTEAFF
TRBJ2-7,TRBV4-2,CASSPEDTGGKYEQYF
TRBJ2-2,TRBV27,CASSFNPPTGVFNTGELFF
TRBJ2-7,TRBV29-1,CSVSGTSGSEQYF
TRBJ1-2,TRBV29-1,CSAVQGQDYGYTF
TRBJ2-3,TRBV5-1,CASRSSGGTDTQYF
TRBJ2-7,TRBV5-1,CASSLAHGARPSYEQYF
TRBJ2-7,TRBV5-4,CASSWGGQGSYEQYF
TRBJ1-2,TRBV4-1,CASSQQQGQIYGYTF
TRBJ2-3,TRBV9,CASSVGLAGPKDTQYF
TRBJ2-7,TRBV5-1,CASSVNRGGSYEQYF
TRBJ1-2,TRBV29-1,CSVVTSGSGYGYTF